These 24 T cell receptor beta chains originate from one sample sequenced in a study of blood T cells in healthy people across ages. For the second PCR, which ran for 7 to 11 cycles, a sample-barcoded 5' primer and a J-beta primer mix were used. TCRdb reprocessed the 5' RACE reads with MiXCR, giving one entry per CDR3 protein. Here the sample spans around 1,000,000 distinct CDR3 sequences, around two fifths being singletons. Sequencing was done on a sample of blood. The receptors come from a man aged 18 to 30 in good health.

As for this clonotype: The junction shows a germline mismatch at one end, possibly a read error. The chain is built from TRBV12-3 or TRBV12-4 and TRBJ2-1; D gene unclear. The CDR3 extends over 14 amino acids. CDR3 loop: CASSLSRPYDEQFF. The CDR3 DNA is TGTGCCAGCAGTTTAAGTCGGCCCTACGATGAGCAGTTCTTC.

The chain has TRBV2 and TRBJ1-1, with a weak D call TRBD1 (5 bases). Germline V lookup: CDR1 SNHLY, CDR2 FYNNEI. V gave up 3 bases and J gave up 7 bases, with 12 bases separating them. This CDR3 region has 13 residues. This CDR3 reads CASSELRGGEAFF. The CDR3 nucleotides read TGTGCCAGCAGTGAGCTGAGGGGAGGTGAAGCTTTCTTT.

As DNA, the CDR3 is TGTGCCAGCAGCTTCCCAGGCGAGTCCCCAACAGATACGCAGTTCTTC. Translated, it gives CASSFPGESPTDTQFF. The V gene is TRBV5-6, the J gene TRBJ2-1; D is unclear. The CDR3 totals 16 residues. V was shortened by 2 bases and J by 12 bases, with 24 bases between the two germline ends. From germline, CDR1 is SGHDT and CDR2 YYEEEE. Looking up the rest from reference TRBV5-6 and TRBJ2-1 gives the full variable domain: DAGVTQSPTHLIKTRGQQVTLRCSPKSGHDTVSWYQQALGQGPQFIFQYYEEEERQRGNFPDRFSGHQFPNYSSELNVNALLLGDSALYLCASSFPGESPTDTQFFGPGTRLTVL.

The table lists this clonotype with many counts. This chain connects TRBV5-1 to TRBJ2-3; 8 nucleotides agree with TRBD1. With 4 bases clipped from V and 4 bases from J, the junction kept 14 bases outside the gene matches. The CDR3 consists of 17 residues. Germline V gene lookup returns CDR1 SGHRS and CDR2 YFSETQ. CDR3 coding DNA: TGCGCCAGCAGCCCCAATGGAATGACAGGGGAGGCAGATACGCAGTATTTT. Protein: CASSPNGMTGEADTQYF.

CDR3 sequence (DNA): TGTGCCAGCAGTTTCGAAGGGGTCCGGCAGCCCCAGCATTTT. Translating it yields CASSFEGVRQPQHF. The V call is TRBV6-2 or TRBV6-3, the J call TRBJ1-5; weak D call: TRBD1 (5 bases). The V gene lost 4 bases and the J gene lost 7 bases, with 14 bases spanning the gap. CDR1 MNHEY and CDR2 SVGEGT come from the germline V gene. The length of the CDR3 is 14 residues.

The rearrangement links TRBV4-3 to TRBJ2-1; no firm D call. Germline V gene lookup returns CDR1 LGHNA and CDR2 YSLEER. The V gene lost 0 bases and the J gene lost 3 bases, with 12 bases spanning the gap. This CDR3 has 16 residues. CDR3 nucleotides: TGCGCCAGCAGCCAAGATCGACCCAACTACTACAATGAGCAGTTCTTC. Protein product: CASSQDRPNYYNEQFF.

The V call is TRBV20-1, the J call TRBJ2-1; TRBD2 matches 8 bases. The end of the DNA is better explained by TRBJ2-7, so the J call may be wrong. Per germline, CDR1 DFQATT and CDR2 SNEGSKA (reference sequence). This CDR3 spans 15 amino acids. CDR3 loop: CSARFSGGSYNEQYF. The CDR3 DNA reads TGCAGTGCTAGATTCAGCGGGGGTAGCTACAATGAGCAGTACTTC.

The CDR3 region is CATSRETGPQYF. CDR3 coding DNA: TGTGCCACCAGCAGAGAAACGGGCCCGCAGTATTTT. V and J are TRBV15 and TRBJ2-3; D call uncertain. V dropped 0 bases and J dropped 10 bases, with 8 bases sitting between them. CDR1 and CDR2 (germline): LNHNV, YYDKDF (reference sequence). This CDR3 region has 12 residues.

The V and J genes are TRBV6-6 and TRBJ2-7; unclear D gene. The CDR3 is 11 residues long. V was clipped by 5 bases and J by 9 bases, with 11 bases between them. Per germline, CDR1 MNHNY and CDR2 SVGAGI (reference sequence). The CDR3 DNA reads TGTGCCAGCAGTGATCAATGGGGGCAGTACTTC. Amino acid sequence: CASSDQWGQYF.

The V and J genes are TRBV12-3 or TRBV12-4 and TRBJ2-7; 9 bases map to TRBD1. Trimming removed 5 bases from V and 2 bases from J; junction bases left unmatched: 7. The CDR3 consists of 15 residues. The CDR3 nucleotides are TGTGCCAGCAGTACCAGACAGGGGGGTGCCTACGAGCAGTACTTC. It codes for CASSTRQGGAYEQYF.

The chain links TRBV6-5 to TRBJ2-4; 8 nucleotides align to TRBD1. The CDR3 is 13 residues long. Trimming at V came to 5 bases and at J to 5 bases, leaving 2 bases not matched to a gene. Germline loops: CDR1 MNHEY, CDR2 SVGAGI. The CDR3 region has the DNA TGTGCCAGCAGTGTGGGACAGGAAAACATTCAGTACTTC. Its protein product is CASSVGQENIQYF.

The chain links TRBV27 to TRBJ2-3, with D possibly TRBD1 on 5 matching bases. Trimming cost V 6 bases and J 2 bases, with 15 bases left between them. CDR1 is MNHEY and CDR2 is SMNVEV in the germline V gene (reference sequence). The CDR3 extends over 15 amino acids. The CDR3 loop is CASSPTAGITDTQYF. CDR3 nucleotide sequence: TGTGCCAGCAGCCCCACCGCAGGGATCACAGATACGCAGTATTTT.

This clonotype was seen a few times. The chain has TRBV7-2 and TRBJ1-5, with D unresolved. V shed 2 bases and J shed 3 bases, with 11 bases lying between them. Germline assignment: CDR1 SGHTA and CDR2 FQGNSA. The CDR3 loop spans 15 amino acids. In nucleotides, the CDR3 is TGTGCCAGCAGCTTAAATGGGATTTCCAATCAGCCCCAGCATTTT. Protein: CASSLNGISNQPQHF.

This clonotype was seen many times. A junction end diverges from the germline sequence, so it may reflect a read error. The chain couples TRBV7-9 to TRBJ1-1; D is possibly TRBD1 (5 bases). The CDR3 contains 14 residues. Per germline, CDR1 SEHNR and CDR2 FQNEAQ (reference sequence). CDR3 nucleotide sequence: TGTGCCAGCAGTTTAGAGGGGCTGAACACTGAAGCTTTCTTT. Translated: CASSLEGLNTEAFF.

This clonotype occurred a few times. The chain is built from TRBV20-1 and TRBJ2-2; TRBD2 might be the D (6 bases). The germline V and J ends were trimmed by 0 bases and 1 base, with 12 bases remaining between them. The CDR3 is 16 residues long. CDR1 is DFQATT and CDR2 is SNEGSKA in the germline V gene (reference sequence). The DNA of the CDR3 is TGCAGTGCTAGAGACCGGGGAGGACTGAACACCGGGGAGCTGTTTTTT. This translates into CSARDRGGLNTGELFF.

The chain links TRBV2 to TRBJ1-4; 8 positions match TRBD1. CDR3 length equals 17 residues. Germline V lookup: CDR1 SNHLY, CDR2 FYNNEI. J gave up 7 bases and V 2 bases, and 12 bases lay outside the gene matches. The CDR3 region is CASSETVLGRGREKLFF. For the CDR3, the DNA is TGTGCCAGCAGTGAAACAGTATTGGGCAGGGGGCGTGAAAAACTGTTTTTT.

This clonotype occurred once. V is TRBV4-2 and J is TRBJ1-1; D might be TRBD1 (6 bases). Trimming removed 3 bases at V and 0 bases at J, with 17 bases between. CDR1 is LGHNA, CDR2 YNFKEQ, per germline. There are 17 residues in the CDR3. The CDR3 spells CASSQGTGAGVNTEAFF. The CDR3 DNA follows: TGTGCCAGCAGCCAGGGGACGGGGGCTGGAGTGAACACTGAAGCTTTCTTT.

The CDR3 DNA reads as TGTGCCAGCAGTTTAGGCGCCAGGGACACAGATACGCAGTATTTT. This codes for CASSLGARDTDTQYF. J is TRBJ2-3 and V is TRBV12-3 or TRBV12-4; a weak D match, TRBD1 (5 bases). The germline V and J ends were trimmed by 1 base and 2 bases, with 10 bases remaining between them. This CDR3 contains 15 residues.

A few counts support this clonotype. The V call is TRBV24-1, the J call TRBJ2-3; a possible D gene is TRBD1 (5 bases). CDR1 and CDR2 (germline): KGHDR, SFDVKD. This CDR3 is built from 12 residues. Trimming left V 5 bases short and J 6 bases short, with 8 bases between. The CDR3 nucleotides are TGTGCCACCAGTGCCCCAGGGGATACGCAGTATTTT. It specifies CATSAPGDTQYF.

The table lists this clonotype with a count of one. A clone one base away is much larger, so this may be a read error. The CDR3 DNA follows: TGCAGCGTTGAAACGGATAAAGGGACCCAGTACTTC. This translates into CSVETDKGTQYF. This rearrangement joins TRBV29-1 to TRBJ2-4; D ambiguous. The J call may be mistaken, given a closer DNA end match to TRBJ2-5. Looked up from germline, CDR1 is SQVTM and CDR2 is ANQGSEA. This CDR3 has 12 residues.

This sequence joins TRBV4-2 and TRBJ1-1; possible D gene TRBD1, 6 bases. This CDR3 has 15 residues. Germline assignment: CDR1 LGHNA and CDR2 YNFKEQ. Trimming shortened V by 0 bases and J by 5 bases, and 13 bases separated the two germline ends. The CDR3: CASSQDSGGATEAFF. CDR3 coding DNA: TGTGCCAGCAGCCAAGATTCGGGGGGCGCGACTGAAGCTTTCTTT.

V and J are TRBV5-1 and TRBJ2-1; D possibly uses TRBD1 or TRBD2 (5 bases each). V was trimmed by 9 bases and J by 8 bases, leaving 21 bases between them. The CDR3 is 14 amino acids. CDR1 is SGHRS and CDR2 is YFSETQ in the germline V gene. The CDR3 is CATMASIEGHEQFF. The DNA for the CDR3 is TGCGCCACCATGGCTTCCATAGAGGGGCATGAGCAGTTCTTC. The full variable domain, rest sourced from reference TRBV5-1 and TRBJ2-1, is KAGVTQTPRYLIKTRGQQVTLSCSPISGHRSVSWYQQTPGQGLQFLFEYFSETQRNKGNFPGRFSGRQFSNSRSEMNVSTLELGDSALYLCATMASIEGHEQFFGPGTRLTVL.

The chain's CDR3 is CASSFLDRDSQPQHF. CDR3 coding DNA: TGTGCCAGCAGCTTTCTGGACAGGGATAGTCAGCCCCAGCATTTT. This chain uses TRBV7-4 with TRBJ1-5, with TRBD1 matching over 8 bases. The V gene's germline CDR1 is SGHVT and CDR2 SQSDAQ. The CDR3 extends over 15 amino acids. V trimming: 3 bases; J trimming: 6 bases; junction bases outside the gene matches: 7.

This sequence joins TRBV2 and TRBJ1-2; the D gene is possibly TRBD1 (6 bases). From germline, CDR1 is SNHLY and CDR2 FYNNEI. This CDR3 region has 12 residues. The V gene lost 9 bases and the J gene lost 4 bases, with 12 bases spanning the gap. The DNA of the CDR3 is TGTGCCAGTCAGGGGAGAAGCTATGGCTACACCTTC. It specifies CASQGRSYGYTF.